The present T cell receptor (beta chain) was sequenced within a study of CD8+ T cells in alopecia areata. About the research overall: The protocol delivered tofacitinib for 6 to 18 months, then withdrew it for 6 months.

The CDR3 loop spans 13 amino acids. Germline V lookup: CDR1 LNHDA, CDR2 SQIVND (reference sequence). Trimming removed 1 base from V and 9 bases from J, with 7 bases in between. Study observations and caveats: In scalp samples, resident alphabeta T cells of normal skin are also sequenced.

Investigators isolated RNA and reverse transcribed it into cDNA to act as the sequencing template. TCRdb keeps only in-frame clones here, not all; method: immunoSEQ multiplex PCR. The data contain about 120,000 clones, approximately 49% of them singletons. This clone was counted between two and nine times. As yet, its antigen is unknown. The clonotype originates from a human donor with alopecia areata. The sequencing used CD8+ T cells sorted from blood, collected at week 0. V and J are TRBV19 and TRBJ1-6, with D unclear. The CDR3 region is CASSIGRRSPLHF. CDR3 in DNA: TGTGCCAGTAGTATAGGGCGCCGTTCACCCCTCCACTTT.